This T cell receptor (beta chain) came from a study of shared clonotypes between healthy human individuals. Study conclusions and caveats: Approximately 4.5% was the fraction of naive CD4 clonotypes found shared across four donors. In contrast to clonotypes shared by all four donors, non-shared clonotypes had lower generation probabilities.

Only Caucasian adults living in Nashville, Tennessee served as donors. On this clone itself: Its antigen is undetermined.

Some clones are missing from TCRdb's copy, which holds only in-frame ones; the method was immunoSEQ multiplex PCR. The repertoire includes about 960,000 clones, less than 85% of them detected once, and nearly 1.5% sits in the top ten. The CDR3 is 14 amino acids. The germline V gene has CDR1 GTSNPN and CDR2 SVGIG (reference sequence). Trimming took 2 bases from V and 2 from J, leaving 9 bases between them. The TCR was taken from a man between 18 and 35 years old in good health. Sequenced sample: memory CD4+ T cells sorted from blood. The sample's subset: CD45RA-negative fraction. The chain recombines TRBV30 with TRBJ2-2; D remains ambiguous. CDR3 in amino acids: CAWSTGPNTGELFF. The CDR3, as DNA: TGTGCCTGGAGTACCGGGCCAAACACCGGGGAGCTGTTTTTT.